What follows are 17 T cell receptor beta chains derived from one specimen sequenced in a study of OX40 agonist ivuxolimab in advanced cancers. Receptors were amplified or captured by the immunoSEQ multiplex PCR assay. Not all clones reach the TCRdb copy of this immuneACCESS table, which keeps in-frame sequences only. Checked studies attribute under half of the gap to unresolved V genes and leave the rest unexplained. For this sample there are about 66,000 clones; about 85% appear just once. Of the sample, approximately 4% falls within the top ten clones. The sample in question was CD4+ or CD8+ T cells sorted from blood, obtained in a trial of the OX40 agonist ivuxolimab. The receptors shown here come from an adult with an advanced solid tumor such as melanoma, head and neck, liver or kidney cancer.

The chain couples TRBV6-6 to TRBJ1-1; a weak D match, TRBD1 (6 bases). The germline gives CDR1 MNHNY, CDR2 SVGAGI (reference sequence). The V end was cut by 6 bases, the J end by 8 bases, with 16 bases between. The CDR3 has 13 amino acids. The DNA for the CDR3 is TGTGCCAGCAGCCCGGCTGGGGGGCGAGAAGCTTTCTTT. It yields the protein CASSPAGGREAFF.

The rearrangement uses TRBV6-1 and TRBJ1-1; no reliable D call. Germline V CDR1 and CDR2: MNHNS, SASEGT. V lost 4 bases, J lost 0 bases, and 12 bases lay in between. This CDR3 spans 15 amino acids. The CDR3 DNA is TGTGCCAGCAGTGCGGGGTGGAACGTGAACACTGAAGCTTTCTTT. It is translated as CASSAGWNVNTEAFF.

DNA for the CDR3: TGCGCCAGCAGCTTGGTGCTCTATGGGGGTGAGCAGTTCTTC. Translating gives CASSLVLYGGEQFF. V gene TRBV5-1 combines with J gene TRBJ2-1; D may be TRBD1 or TRBD2 (5 bases each). V gave up 0 bases and J gave up 9 bases, with 13 bases separating them. The CDR3 is 14 amino acids. CDR1 is SGHRS, CDR2 YFSETQ, per germline. The variable domain in full, completed from reference TRBV5-1 and TRBJ2-1, reads KAGVTQTPRYLIKTRGQQVTLSCSPISGHRSVSWYQQTPGQGLQFLFEYFSETQRNKGNFPGRFSGRQFSNSRSEMNVSTLELGDSALYLCASSLVLYGGEQFFGPGTRLTVL.

The chain employs TRBV6-5 and TRBJ2-7; D perhaps matches TRBD2 (5 bases). The CDR3 has 14 amino acids. Germline V gene data show CDR1 as MNHEY and CDR2 as SVGAGI. V shed 6 bases and J shed 0 bases, with 12 bases lying between them. The CDR3 spells CASRGVRNSYEQYF. The DNA for the CDR3 is TGTGCCAGCAGGGGAGTAAGGAACTCCTACGAGCAGTACTTC.

The chain links TRBV11-3 to TRBJ1-1; TRBD1 is a possible D gene (6 bases). Per germline, CDR1 SGHNT and CDR2 YENEEA. Trimming stripped 0 bases from V and 4 bases from J, with 6 bases between. CDR3 length equals 13 residues. The CDR3 region is CASSLEGGTEAFF. CDR3 DNA sequence: TGTGCCAGCAGCTTAGAAGGGGGCACTGAAGCTTTCTTT.

This sequence joins TRBV4-3 and TRBJ2-2, with TRBD2 matching over 7 bases. Germline CDR1 and CDR2: LGHNA and YSLEER. The V and J ends lost 0 bases and 4 bases, in that order; junction bases with no gene match: 5. The CDR3 totals 16 residues. DNA for the CDR3: TGCGCCAGCAGCCAAGAAACGGGGGGATTCACCGGGGAGCTGTTTTTT. It encodes CASSQETGGFTGELFF.

The gene calls are TRBV29-1 and TRBJ1-2, with unresolved D. The V gene lost 4 bases and the J gene lost 4 bases, with 10 bases spanning the gap. The germline CDR1 and CDR2 sequences are SQVTM and ANQGSEA. This CDR3 comprises 12 residues. The CDR3 nucleotides are TGCAGCGTTGCGGCGTTAGGCTATGGCTACACCTTC. It yields the protein CSVAALGYGYTF.

V usage is TRBV15 and J usage is TRBJ1-2; 7 bases match TRBD1. The CDR3 spans 15 residues. Trimming cost V 1 base and J 8 bases; bases outside gene matches: 10. Germline V gives CDR1 LNHNV, CDR2 YYDKDF (reference sequence). The CDR3 nucleotides read TGTGCCACCAGCAGAGGGACAGGAGTGTTGGAGGGCTACACCTTC. Translation gives CATSRGTGVLEGYTF.

CDR3 loop: CASSFDSHGTEAFF. In DNA, the CDR3 is TGCGCCAGCAGCTTCGACAGCCATGGGACTGAAGCTTTCTTT. The chain has TRBV5-1 and TRBJ1-1, with a weak D call TRBD1 (5 bases). The germline gives CDR1 SGHRS, CDR2 YFSETQ. V was clipped by 2 bases and J by 5 bases, with 13 bases between them. The CDR3 length is 14 residues.

In this sample, this clone turned up once. DNA of the CDR3: TGTGCCAGCAGCCAACAGGGGTTGAGTGGCTACACCTTC. Its protein product is CASSQQGLSGYTF. The chain recombines TRBV11-3 with TRBJ1-2; 7 nucleotides align to TRBD1. CDR1 is SGHNT, CDR2 YENEEA, per germline. J gave up 7 bases and V 5 bases, and 7 bases lay outside the gene matches. The CDR3 is made up of 13 amino acids.

CDR3 residues: CASSWGTGGSYEQYF. CDR3 nucleotides: TGTGCCAGCAGCTGGGGGACAGGGGGTTCCTACGAGCAGTACTTC. The chain employs TRBV5-4 and TRBJ2-7; 11 bases are a match to TRBD1. The CDR3 length is 15 residues. The germline CDR1 and CDR2 sequences are SGHNT and YYREEE (reference sequence). V dropped 3 bases and J dropped 1; count of bases not matched to a gene: 3.

The chain uses TRBV6-6 and TRBJ1-5, with 7 nucleotides matching TRBD1. This CDR3 contains 14 residues. V shed 5 bases and J 0 bases; nucleotides not matched to a gene: 1. CDR1 and CDR2 from the germline V gene are MNHNY and SVGAGI (reference sequence). In nucleotides, the CDR3 is TGTGCCAGCAGTGGACAGGATAGCAATCAGCCCCAGCATTTT. Its translation is CASSGQDSNQPQHF.

The genes are TRBV2 and TRBJ2-7, with a tentative D call TRBD2 (6 bases). V lost 5 bases and J lost 5, with 10 bases in between. The CDR3 extends over 12 amino acids. Germline CDR1 SNHLY, CDR2 FYNNEI. The CDR3 coding sequence is TGTGCCAGCAGTTCCTGGGGGGACGAGCAGTACTTC. This codes for CASSSWGDEQYF.

The chain has TRBV7-9 and TRBJ2-7; D unclear. Germline V CDR1 and CDR2: SEHNR, FQNEAQ (reference sequence). With 4 bases removed from V and 5 bases from J, the gap between germline ends came to 9 bases. This CDR3 contains 12 residues. This CDR3 is CASSSLGNEQYF. The DNA for the CDR3 is TGTGCCAGCAGCTCCTTGGGGAACGAGCAGTACTTC.

The chain couples TRBV7-2 to TRBJ2-7, with D perhaps TRBD2 (5 bases). This CDR3 is 15 amino acids long. CDR1 is SGHTA and CDR2 is FQGNSA in the germline V gene. The V and J ends lost 2 bases and 1 base respectively, with 12 bases between them. The CDR3 region has the DNA TGTGCCAGCAGCTTAAAAGCGGAGGCATCCTACGAGCAGTACTTC. Translated, it gives CASSLKAEASYEQYF.

This clone was seen only once. The rearrangement uses TRBV5-1 and TRBJ1-1; no clear D gene. Per the germline V gene, CDR1 is SGHRS and CDR2 is YFSETQ. CDR3 length equals 16 residues. Trimming took off 3 bases at V and 3 bases at J, with 18 bases between the two ends. The CDR3 nucleotides are TGCGCCAGCAGCTGGGGTCGGGCCCCGGAGCACACTGAAGCTTTCTTT. Protein product: CASSWGRAPEHTEAFF. Using reference TRBV5-1 and TRBJ1-1 for the parts outside the CDR3, the full variable domain is KAGVTQTPRYLIKTRGQQVTLSCSPISGHRSVSWYQQTPGQGLQFLFEYFSETQRNKGNFPGRFSGRQFSNSRSEMNVSTLELGDSALYLCASSWGRAPEHTEAFFGQGTRLTVV.

This clone was seen once. This chain uses TRBV28 with TRBJ1-1, with 8 bases that match TRBD1. J gave up 6 bases and V 2 bases, and 11 bases lay outside the gene matches. The CDR3 runs to 16 residues. CDR1 and CDR2 (germline): MDHEN, SYDVKM. The CDR3 region is CASSLPGQGRWSEAFF. The CDR3 bases are TGTGCCAGCAGTTTACCCGGACAGGGTAGGTGGTCTGAAGCTTTCTTT.